These T cell receptor beta chains were read from a single sample in a study of cytomegalovirus exposure and HLA in healthy donors. Method: immunoSEQ multiplex PCR; TCRdb's copy keeps in-frame clones and lacks some. Here the sample spans fewer than 250,000 clones, over 70% being singletons. Sequences were obtained from PBMCs. Source of these receptors: a woman younger than 35 in good health and CMV-seronegative. Both conserved end residues are part of each CDR3. The D gene is left open where the match is weak.

>TRBJ2-7|TRBV5-1|TRBD1
CASSADTGDYEQYF
>TRBJ2-7|TRBV27|TRBD1
CASSLTQGFVYEQYF
>TRBJ2-7|TRBV9|TRBD2
CASSVDGGRASYEQYF
>TRBJ2-3|TRBV6-5|NA
CASSWGGGTDTQYF
>TRBJ2-1|TRBV30|TRBD2
CACGGTSGRVHEQFF
>TRBJ2-5|TRBV7-9|NA
CASSLGFQGETQYF
>TRBJ2-2|TRBV7-6|NA
CASSLVRGSGELFF
>TRBJ1-1|TRBV19|TRBD1
CASSKGGEDEAFF
>TRBJ1-5|TRBV15|NA
CATSHGVRPSNQPQHF
>TRBJ1-2|TRBV2|NA
CASSESGYGYTF
>TRBJ1-1|TRBV5-6|NA
CASSLGDRTNTEAFF
>TRBJ1-6|TRBV29-1|TRBD1
CSVHGQATSNSPLHF
>TRBJ1-5|TRBV4-1|NA
CASSPRQPLGNQPQHF
>TRBJ1-2|TRBV19|TRBD1
CASAAPGTGGYGYTF
>TRBJ1-1|TRBV11-2|NA
CASSLVPSMAFF
>TRBJ1-1|TRBV7-9|TRBD1
CASSLPGQPEAFF
>TRBJ2-1|TRBV5-1|TRBD2
CASSPRVSGRSKNEQFF
>TRBJ2-3|TRBV28|TRBD2
CASSQWTSGVIDTQYF
>TRBJ1-3|TRBV7-6|NA
CASSLGGEGGNTIYF
>TRBJ2-1|TRBV30|TRBD2
CACAGTSFNEQFF
>TRBJ2-4|TRBV28|NA
CASSPREYKNIQYF
>TRBJ1-6|TRBV18|NA
CASPLLRSPLHF
>TRBJ1-2|TRBV28|NA
CASIRGTQGGYTF
>TRBJ1-1|TRBV7-3|NA
CASSLNSGGRTEAFF
>TRBJ1-4|TRBV9|TRBD1
CASSVAAGGIEKLFF
>TRBJ2-3|TRBV2|NA
CASRGRDTQYF
>TRBJ1-2|TRBV6-6|TRBD1
CASSDPGTGGYGYTF
>TRBJ2-5|TRBV29-1|TRBD1
CSVLGTGGVGTQYF
>TRBJ2-3|TRBV9|NA
CASSLTDTQYF
>TRBJ1-1|TRBV14|TRBD1
CASSLAQGAYTEAFF
>TRBJ2-3|TRBV5-8|NA
CASRRGQGGGGTQYF
>TRBJ2-7|TRBV5-4|TRBD1
CASSRDRPLSYEQYF
>TRBJ2-7|TRBV5-6|TRBD2
CASSFPSGPPPYEQYF
>TRBJ1-2|TRBV6-5|NA
CASSYSSGADYGYTF
>TRBJ1-3|TRBV29-1|NA
CSVVGGPSGNTIYF
>TRBJ2-7|TRBV2|NA
CASSAEYEQYF
>TRBJ2-2|TRBV7-9|NA
CASSSSTSTGELFF
>TRBJ1-2|TRBV5-1|TRBD1
CASSHGDRSNYGYTF
>TRBJ1-6|TRBV13|TRBD1
CASSGGQVIYNSPLHF
>TRBJ2-3|TRBV27|TRBD2
CASSLAASGQWGTDTQYF
>TRBJ1-4|TRBV5-1|NA
CASSLLGQTTNEKLFF
>TRBJ2-3|TRBV7-3|NA
CASSLGTGSTDTQYF
>TRBJ2-7|TRBV4-1|NA
CASSQGLPADYEQYF
>TRBJ2-1|TRBV7-3|NA
CASSLAQRPYNEQFF
>TRBJ1-2|TRBV6-5|NA
CASSYSETANYGYTF
>TRBJ2-7|TRBV7-2|NA
CASSVGPTDNEQYF
>TRBJ2-1|TRBV6-1|TRBD2
CASSGLYESGRLYNEQFF